The 29 T cell receptor beta chains listed next were all sequenced from one sample in a study of CD8 T cells in Susac syndrome. The RNA, roughly 0.5 to 1 ug, was put through reverse transcription using random hexamers. TCRdb itself ran the immunoSEQ multiplex PCR reads through MiXCR, one entry per CDR3 protein. The table lists about 300,000 distinct CDR3 sequences, over 75% of them singletons. Sequencing was done on a sample of CD8+ T cells from PBMCs. Every receptor here comes from a human donor with multiple sclerosis.

The gene calls are TRBV4-1 and TRBJ2-7; D unclear. The CDR3 spans 15 residues. Germline values: CDR1 MGHRA, CDR2 YSYEKL. V was pared by 1 base and J by 2 bases, with 12 bases between. The CDR3 reads CASSQVGAGTYEQYF. The CDR3 coding sequence is TGCGCCAGCAGCCAAGTCGGTGCCGGAACCTACGAGCAGTACTTC.

The J gene is TRBJ2-7, the V gene TRBV15; no reliable D call. Germline-derived CDR1 and CDR2 are LNHNV and YYDKDF (reference sequence). Between the trimmed V and J ends, which lost 0 bases and 5 bases, there was a span of 8 bases. The CDR3 has 13 residues. As DNA, the CDR3 is TGTGCCACCAGCAGAGATACTGGGCACGAGCAGTACTTC. This sequence encodes CATSRDTGHEQYF.

This clonotype has just one count. The chain couples TRBV14 to TRBJ1-4, with D tentatively TRBD1 (5 bases). The V gene lost 4 bases and the J gene lost 4 bases, with 13 bases spanning the gap. The CDR3 is 15 residues long. Germline-derived CDR1 and CDR2 are SGHDN and FVKESK. CDR3 protein: CASSPGWAGNEKLFF. DNA for the CDR3: TGTGCCAGCAGCCCAGGGTGGGCCGGTAATGAAAAACTGTTTTTT.

This clonotype was seen only once. The J gene is TRBJ1-5, the V gene TRBV4-3; D call uncertain. Trimming took 1 base from V and 5 from J, leaving 12 bases between them. The CDR3 is 15 amino acids. The germline V gene has CDR1 LGHNA and CDR2 YSLEER. CDR3 amino acids: CASSQARHADQPQHF. In DNA form, the CDR3 reads TGCGCCAGCAGCCAAGCCCGACATGCGGATCAGCCCCAGCATTTT.

CDR3 loop: CSARDLIGDSQPQHF. The CDR3 nucleotides read TGCAGTGCTAGAGATCTTATCGGGGATAGTCAGCCCCAGCATTTT. The chain couples TRBV20-1 to TRBJ1-5; D gene ambiguous. The V gene lost 0 bases and the J gene lost 6 bases, with 15 bases spanning the gap. Germline CDR1 reads DFQATT; CDR2 reads SNEGSKA (reference sequence). CDR3 size: 15 residues.

The V call is TRBV25-1, the J call TRBJ2-1; 10 bases align to TRBD1. Germline V lookup: CDR1 MGHDK, CDR2 SYGVNS. The junction had 12 bases not matched to a gene; V was cut back by 3 bases and J by 10 bases. CDR3 size: 16 residues. The CDR3 nucleotides read TGTGCCAGCAGTGAGTCCGGGGACAGGGGCCGTCAGGAGCAGTTCTTC. Protein product: CASSESGDRGRQEQFF. The full variable domain, rest sourced from reference TRBV25-1 and TRBJ2-1, is EADIYQTPRYLVIGTGKKITLECSQTMGHDKMYWYQQDPGMELHLIHYSYGVNSTEKGDLSSESTVSRIRTEHFPLTLESARPSHTSQYLCASSESGDRGRQEQFFGPGTRLTVL.

V is TRBV4-1 and J is TRBJ2-1, with D perhaps being TRBD1 or TRBD2 (6 bases each). Germline CDR1 MGHRA, CDR2 YSYEKL. Between the trimmed V and J ends, which lost 3 bases and 0 bases, there was a span of 18 bases. The CDR3 contains 18 residues. The CDR3 nucleotides read TGCGCCAGCAGCCAGGAGGGGGGCGCGGGCAGCTCCTACAATGAGCAGTTCTTC. It is translated as CASSQEGGAGSSYNEQFF.

This chain joins TRBV3-1 and TRBJ1-2; 7 positions match TRBD1. Germline CDR1 reads LGHDT; CDR2 reads YNNKEL (reference sequence). The CDR3 consists of 15 residues. V lost 1 base to trimming and J lost 4 bases; unmatched junction nucleotides: 6. CDR3 amino acids: CASSQGTGTAYGYTF. The CDR3 nucleotides read TGTGCCAGCAGCCAAGGGACGGGGACAGCCTATGGCTACACCTTC.

The J gene is TRBJ2-5, the V gene TRBV13, with 8 bases matching TRBD1. Germline trimming cut 4 bases from V and 2 bases from J; bases unmatched to any gene: 6. This CDR3 comprises 15 residues. Germline CDR1 is PRHDT and CDR2 is FYEKMQ (reference sequence). The DNA of the CDR3 is TGTGCCAGCAGCTCTGACGGGACAGGACAAGAGACCCAGTACTTC. This codes for CASSSDGTGQETQYF.

The CDR3: CASSTGQVAVNEKLFF. CDR3 sequence (DNA): TGCGCCAGCAGCACGGGACAGGTGGCCGTTAATGAAAAACTGTTTTTT. The V and J genes are TRBV5-1 and TRBJ1-4, with 8 bases aligning to TRBD1. This CDR3 is 16 amino acids long. Germline V gene sequence: CDR1 SGHRS, CDR2 YFSETQ. V lost 4 bases, J lost 4 bases, and 9 bases stayed unmatched. Drawing the rest from reference TRBV5-1 and TRBJ1-4, the complete variable domain is KAGVTQTPRYLIKTRGQQVTLSCSPISGHRSVSWYQQTPGQGLQFLFEYFSETQRNKGNFPGRFSGRQFSNSRSEMNVSTLELGDSALYLCASSTGQVAVNEKLFFGSGTQLSVL.

This clonotype was observed once. The genes are TRBV27 and TRBJ2-4, with D hard to call. Trimming removed 5 bases at V and 1 base at J, with 9 bases between. The CDR3 extends over 14 amino acids. Germline CDR1 is MNHEY and CDR2 is SMNVEV (reference sequence). The CDR3 protein is CASSPQVAKNIQYF. The CDR3 nucleotides read TGTGCCAGCAGTCCCCAGGTGGCCAAAAACATTCAGTACTTC.

The CDR3 sequence is CSVEDTQKKTGGYTF. CDR3 nucleotides: TGCAGCGTTGAAGATACACAAAAGAAAACCGGTGGCTACACCTTC. The V call is TRBV29-1, the J call TRBJ1-2; D gene ambiguous. The CDR3 consists of 15 residues. Per the germline V gene, CDR1 is SQVTM and CDR2 is ANQGSEA. Trimming stripped 0 bases from V and 7 bases from J, with 18 bases between.

The genes are TRBV28 and TRBJ1-5; D gene uncertain. The CDR3 extends over 14 amino acids. Looked up from germline, CDR1 is MDHEN and CDR2 is SYDVKM. V was clipped by 3 bases and J by 2 bases, with 8 bases between them. The CDR3 region is CASSFIVGNQPQHF. CDR3 sequence (DNA): TGTGCCAGCAGTTTTATCGTAGGCAATCAGCCCCAGCATTTT.

This clonotype was detected a few times. The rearrangement joins TRBV28 to TRBJ1-1; TRBD1 is a possible D gene (5 bases). The CDR3 sequence is 14 residues long. The germline gives CDR1 MDHEN, CDR2 SYDVKM. Trimming took 3 bases from V and 1 from J, leaving 9 bases between them. The CDR3 protein is CASSLLGPNTEAFF. The CDR3 DNA sequence: TGTGCCAGCAGTTTGTTGGGACCGAACACTGAAGCTTTCTTT.

This clonotype appeared a single time. The rearrangement uses TRBV20-1 and TRBJ2-1; a weak D match, TRBD2 (6 bases). Trimming removed 3 bases at V and 1 base at J, with 13 bases between. The CDR3 sequence is 15 residues long. Per the germline V gene, CDR1 is DFQATT and CDR2 is SNEGSKA (reference sequence). The CDR3 nucleotides are TGCAGTGCTAGGGTACGGGAGAGTTCCTACAATGAGCAGTTCTTC. Its protein is CSARVRESSYNEQFF.

V is TRBV5-8 and J is TRBJ2-5; 12 bases line up with TRBD2. CDR1 is SGHTS, CDR2 YDEGEE, per germline. With V trimmed by 3 bases and J by 2 bases, 11 bases remained unmatched. The CDR3 loop spans 18 amino acids. The CDR3 protein is CASSWRTPSGRDQETQYF. The DNA for the CDR3 is TGTGCCAGCAGCTGGCGGACCCCTAGCGGGAGGGATCAAGAGACCCAGTACTTC. The full variable domain, with the rest looked up from reference TRBV5-8 and TRBJ2-5, is EAGVTQSPTHLIKTRGQQATLRCSPISGHTSVYWYQQALGLGLQFLLWYDEGEERNRGNFPPRFSGRQFPNYSSELNVNALELEDSALYLCASSWRTPSGRDQETQYFGPGTRLLVL.

The rearrangement uses TRBV2 and TRBJ2-1; 11 bases fit TRBD2. The V and J ends lost 5 bases and 12 bases, in that order; junction bases with no gene match: 12. This CDR3 is 15 amino acids long. CDR1 and CDR2 from the germline V gene are SNHLY and FYNNEI. The CDR3: CASSSTSGRGPGQFF. In nucleotides, the CDR3 is TGTGCCAGCAGTTCTACTAGCGGGAGAGGTCCGGGGCAGTTCTTC.

The gene calls are TRBV2 and TRBJ1-2, with D hard to call. CDR1 SNHLY and CDR2 FYNNEI come from the germline V gene. The CDR3 runs 12 residues. Trimming took 9 bases from V and 8 from J, leaving 16 bases between them. CDR3 loop: CARRRTTGGYTF. In DNA, the CDR3 is TGTGCCAGGAGACGGACTACCGGGGGCTACACCTTC.

The CDR3 reads CASSPKNTGELFF. CDR3 sequence (DNA): TGTGCCAGCAGTCCCAAAAACACCGGGGAGCTGTTTTTT. The rearrangement joins TRBV12-3 or TRBV12-4 to TRBJ2-2; D ambiguous. V lost 5 bases and J lost 2, with 6 bases in between. This CDR3 comprises 13 residues.

This chain uses TRBV12-3 or TRBV12-4 with TRBJ1-1; D gene ambiguous. CDR3 size: 14 residues. V was pared by 8 bases and J by 8 bases, with 21 bases between. The CDR3 DNA sequence: TGTGCCAGCTCTCCCCTCTCGCCGAACCTCGAAGCTTTCTTT. It is translated as CASSPLSPNLEAFF.

This rearrangement joins TRBV6-5 to TRBJ2-3; 10 nucleotides match TRBD2. Germline V gene lookup returns CDR1 MNHEY and CDR2 SVGAGI. Germline trimming cut 2 bases from V and 4 bases from J; bases unmatched to any gene: 12. This CDR3 has 18 amino acids. DNA for the CDR3: TGTGCCAGCAGTTACGGGAGAAGCGGGAGGGCCTATTCAGATACGCAGTATTTT. Protein sequence: CASSYGRSGRAYSDTQYF.

This clonotype was counted only a few times. This chain uses TRBV5-4 with TRBJ2-7, with D possibly matching TRBD1 (6 bases). Germline-derived CDR1 and CDR2 are SGHNT and YYREEE (reference sequence). This CDR3 is 13 amino acids long. Trimming stripped 4 bases from V and 2 bases from J, with 10 bases between. The DNA for the CDR3 is TGTGCCAGCAGCACGGACAGTACCTACGAGCAGTACTTC. Protein product: CASSTDSTYEQYF.

The chain carries TRBV30 and TRBJ2-7, with TRBD1 matching over 10 bases. This CDR3 is built from 15 residues. CDR1 is GTSNPN and CDR2 is SVGIG in the germline V gene (reference sequence). Germline trimming cut 4 bases from V and 4 bases from J; bases unmatched to any gene: 10. The CDR3 sequence: CAWTPGTGERYEQYF. CDR3 coding DNA: TGTGCCTGGACCCCCGGGACAGGGGAGAGGTACGAGCAGTACTTC. Supplemented by reference TRBV30 and TRBJ2-7, the full variable domain reads SQTIHQWPATLVQPVGSPLSLECTVEGTSNPNLYWYRQAAGRGLQLLFYSVGIGQISSEVPQNLSASRPQDRQFILSSKKLLLSDSGFYLCAWTPGTGERYEQYFGPGTRLTVT.

This clonotype is a singleton in its sample. The chain carries TRBV25-1 and TRBJ2-5, with a tentative D call TRBD2 (5 bases). Per germline, CDR1 MGHDK and CDR2 SYGVNS. V was pared by 1 base and J by 2 bases, with 14 bases between. This CDR3 spans 16 amino acids. CDR3 sequence (DNA): TGTGCCAGCAGTGAATGGGAGCTACTCCCTCAAGAGACCCAGTACTTC. Amino acid sequence: CASSEWELLPQETQYF.

This clonotype was recorded a few times. The DNA for the CDR3 is TGTGCCAGCACACTAGCGCAAGGAGGGACAGATACGCAGTATTTT. The encoded protein is CASTLAQGGTDTQYF. The chain employs TRBV6-6 and TRBJ2-3; the match to TRBD2 covers 7 bases. CDR1 and CDR2 (germline): MNHNY, SVGAGI (reference sequence). The CDR3 contains 15 residues. With V trimmed by 7 bases and J by 3 bases, 10 bases remained unmatched.

V is TRBV28 and J is TRBJ1-5; D remains unclear. V lost 2 bases and J lost 1, with 12 bases in between. The V gene's germline CDR1 is MDHEN and CDR2 SYDVKM. The length of the CDR3 is 16 residues. The chain's CDR3 is CASSLDVGWSNQPQHF. DNA for the CDR3: TGTGCCAGCAGTTTAGACGTGGGTTGGAGCAATCAGCCCCAGCATTTT.

The rearrangement links TRBV13 to TRBJ2-1; tentatively, D is TRBD1 (6 bases). This CDR3 comprises 13 residues. The V end lost 6 bases, the J end lost 9 bases, and 15 bases lay between the germline ends. Germline V gene data show CDR1 as PRHDT and CDR2 as FYEKMQ (reference sequence). CDR3 sequence (DNA): TGTGCCAGCAGTCAGGGGAGTGGGGGTGAGCAGTTCTTC. This sequence encodes CASSQGSGGEQFF.

The V gene is TRBV7-2, the J gene TRBJ2-7; D not resolved. Trimming took 1 base from V and 2 from J, leaving 9 bases between them. The CDR3 covers 14 residues. Germline V gene sequence: CDR1 SGHTA, CDR2 FQGNSA. CDR3 amino acids: CASSLGIGPYEQYF. The CDR3 DNA reads TGTGCCAGCAGCTTAGGGATAGGCCCCTACGAGCAGTACTTC.

This rearrangement joins TRBV7-3 to TRBJ2-1; D is undetermined. The V gene's germline CDR1 is SGHTA and CDR2 FQGTGA. Trimming took 5 bases from V and 0 from J, leaving 17 bases between them. The CDR3 has 17 amino acids. The CDR3 region is CASSPLPPGSSYNEQFF. For the CDR3, the DNA is TGTGCCAGCAGCCCCCTACCCCCGGGCAGCTCCTACAATGAGCAGTTCTTC.